This T cell receptor beta chain was obtained from a study of blood T cells in healthy people across ages (dated by TCRdb to 2015 to 2017). For the study in its entirety: In model experiments, template switching captured roughly one uniquely barcoded TCR beta cDNA molecule for every two T cells. Using deep sequencing normalized with unique cDNA molecular identifiers, the study measured how TCR beta repertoire diversity changes with age. Four age groups were formed from the donors: young (average approximately 15 years), middle-aged (approximately 40), aged (about 62) and long-lived (less than 85). To avoid experimental bias, donors of different ages were distributed randomly across sequencing lanes. The study analyzed two additional independent replicas of 1 million unique cDNA reads from the same blood draw for two donors, one aged 18 to 30 and one aged 80 or older.

The full study reports these points: A strong correlation was found between observed TCR beta diversity and the percentage of naive T cells measured by flow cytometry. Compared with the aged group, the long-lived group had more naive CD4+ T cells, fewer expanded clones and increased TCR diversity, suggesting age selection. Donor CMV infection status was unknown, potentially confounding age-related changes in expanded clonotypes. Since profiling was done on bulk unsorted PBMCs, naive and antigen-experienced compartments could not be conclusively compared. Estimates of total diversity based on one million sequenced T cells were regarded as lower bounds and as underestimates. Observed TCR beta diversity per million T cells fell roughly linearly with age, and a significant reduction was already apparent by age roughly 41.

The library was generated by 5' RACE. The sample was run on an Illumina HiSeq 2500. The second PCR ran for roughly 6 to 11 cycles and used a J-beta primer mix along with a sample-barcoded 5' primer. A unique molecular identifier was introduced onto each TCR beta cDNA molecule by a template-switch 5' adaptor carrying 12 random nucleotides. Each sample yielded at least 3 million CDR3-containing paired-end reads. All of the RNA was converted into first-strand cDNA using the Mint cDNA synthesis kit, with a TRBC-specific oligonucleotide serving as the primer. All cDNA was treated with uracil-DNA glycosylase and then went through a first 18-cycle PCR with the universal primers M1SS and BC2_uni_R. In the authors' own workflow: For normalization, 1 million high-quality reads were randomly selected from each sample, with every read carrying a distinct molecular identifier. Instead of being binned into consensus sequences, reads with shared molecular identifiers were discarded. MiTCR, set to a Q25 quality threshold and the strictest error-elimination algorithm, was used for CDR3 identification, clonotype clustering and error correction. A nonparametric unseen species model with Euler transformation was used to estimate lower-bound total TCR beta diversity. Clones were called with MiXCR by TCRdb after fastp trimmed the public reads at Q25, and only in-frame beta chains were retained. Rows with a matching CDR3 protein are joined into one entry that keeps the most common DNA and genes. TCRdb's processing, not the authors', yielded these V and J calls. Within this sample are approximately 810,000 distinct CDR3 sequences, with 25% to 30% of them counted one time only. The ten largest account for around a sixth of the sample.

Comment on this clonotype: Its recognized antigen is unknown. This sequence may be a read error, since a much larger clone differs from it by one base.

The 40 or so donors, aged roughly 6 to 100 years, were systemically healthy Caucasian individuals from Russia. About 9.8 milliliters of peripheral blood were drawn from each donor into EDTA-treated Vacutainer tubes. PBMCs were isolated by Ficoll-Paque density-gradient centrifugation, with at least 6 million obtained per sample. Trizol reagent was used to extract total RNA from PBMCs, with at least 6 micrograms per sample. The percentages of naive CD45RAhigh/CD27high T cells were determined by flow cytometry on a PBMC aliquot from every donor. Sequenced input: blood. This sequence originates from a woman aged 80 or over in good health.

The nucleotide sequence reads TGTGCCAGCAGCCCCCAGCCCACAGATACGCAGTATTTT. It encodes CASSPQPTDTQYF. The V and J genes are TRBV7-2 and TRBJ2-3, with no confidently assigned D gene. Trimming at the junction amounts to 5 bases on V and 2 bases on J, and the germline ends lie 8 bases apart. Measured from the cysteine to the phenylalanine, the CDR3 is 13 residues long. The retained sequence is limited to the CDR3, 39 bases, with the frame set at the first base. CDR1 and CDR2, looked up from the germline V gene, are SGHTA and FQGNSA.